This is a list of T cell receptor beta chains from one sample in a study of CD8 T cells in ankylosing spondylitis. TCRdb re-called the 5' RACE reads with MiXCR, one entry per CDR3 protein. The table has approximately 340,000 distinct CDR3 sequences, under 15% seen once; the top ten hold about 1.1%. Sample: blood, either unsorted or a sorted T cell fraction (not recorded which). The origin of the receptors is a male donor with ankylosing spondylitis or in good health (not recorded which). CDR3s include the opening cysteine and the closing phenylalanine or tryptophan. The order of the fields is J gene, clone size, V gene, D gene, CDR3 protein, CDR3 DNA. The D gene is left open where the match is weak. A clone size is listed for some rows: how often the clone was seen (once, few, many), or a class if it is expanded.

J: TRBJ2-3; size: -; V: TRBV5-1; D: -; CDR3: CASSLASELTDTQYF; DNA: TGCGCCAGCAGCTTGGCGTCGGAACTCACAGATACGCAGTATTTT
J: TRBJ2-5; size: few; V: TRBV10-3; D: TRBD1; CDR3: CAISARQGETQYF; DNA: TGTGCCATCAGTGCCCGACAGGGAGAGACCCAGTACTTC
J: TRBJ1-2; size: -; V: TRBV29-1; D: -; CDR3: CSVDRDGNYGYTF; DNA: TGCAGCGTCGACAGAGACGGCAACTATGGCTACACCTTC
J: TRBJ1-1; size: -; V: TRBV6-6; D: TRBD1; CDR3: CASSGQGARAFF; DNA: TGTGCCAGCAGCGGACAGGGGGCGCGAGCTTTCTTT
J: TRBJ1-6; size: few; V: TRBV25-1; D: -; CDR3: CASSEFGLSSYNSPLHF; DNA: TGTGCCAGCAGTGAATTTGGGTTGAGCTCCTATAATTCACCCCTCCACTTT
J: TRBJ1-6; size: many; V: TRBV12-3/TRBV12-4; D: -; CDR3: CASSPGRTRAPLHF; DNA: TGTGCCAGCAGCCCGGGACGGACGAGGGCACCCCTCCACTTT
J: TRBJ2-2; size: few; V: TRBV5-1; D: -; CDR3: CASSVGHANTGELFF; DNA: TGCGCCAGCAGTGTAGGTCACGCGAACACCGGGGAGCTGTTTTTT
J: TRBJ2-4; size: -; V: TRBV6-5; D: TRBD2; CDR3: CASSYSPGLADPSGNIQYF; DNA: TGTGCCAGCAGTTACTCCCCCGGACTAGCGGACCCGTCAGGGAACATTCAGTACTTC
J: TRBJ2-7; size: many; V: TRBV3-1; D: TRBD2; CDR3: CASSHGAAGGYEQYF; DNA: TGTGCCAGCAGCCATGGGGCAGCGGGAGGATACGAGCAGTACTTC
J: TRBJ2-2; size: many; V: TRBV10-1; D: TRBD1; CDR3: CARAQGKDTGELFF; DNA: TGCGCCAGGGCACAGGGGAAGGACACCGGGGAGCTGTTTTTT
J: TRBJ2-5; size: -; V: TRBV12-3/TRBV12-4; D: TRBD1; CDR3: CASSLPSGTGVETQYF; DNA: TGTGCCAGCAGTCTTCCCTCCGGGACAGGGGTGGAGACCCAGTACTTC